The T cell receptor (beta chain) under discussion was sequenced for a study of regulatory T cells in long-lasting Graves disease. Across the whole study: Those with persistent Graves' disease had received antithyroid drugs for over 5 years with positive TSH receptor antibodies.

Building of the TCR beta libraries involved iRepertoire HTBI primers and Arm-PCR of CDR3 regions. TCRdb re-called the multiplex PCR reads through MiXCR, storing one row per CDR3 protein. The sample comprises a few hundred thousand distinct CDR3 sequences, 23% of which are singletons, and about a quarter rests with the top ten. Regarding time point: persistent/refractory GD, antithyroid drugs over 5 years with positive TRAb. With RNA extracted from PBMCs as input, the TCR library was made. Study outcomes and limitations: Those with persistent disease had in common more public clonotypes (2,741) than new patients (966).

With respect to this clonotype: Its antigen is unidentified.

The sample here was peripheral blood mononuclear cells (PBMCs), taken when the disease was refractory, from a patient treated with antithyroid drugs. The clonotype was recovered from a female donor with Graves disease.

CDR3: CASRFRDRVQEQFF. For the CDR3, the DNA is TGTGCCAGCAGATTCCGGGACAGGGTGCAGGAGCAGTTCTTC. V and J are TRBV6-1 and TRBJ2-1; TRBD1 matches at 9 bases. Germline-derived CDR1 and CDR2 are MNHNS and SASEGT. The CDR3 loop spans 14 amino acids. J lost 10 bases, V lost 6 bases, and 10 bases had no gene match.